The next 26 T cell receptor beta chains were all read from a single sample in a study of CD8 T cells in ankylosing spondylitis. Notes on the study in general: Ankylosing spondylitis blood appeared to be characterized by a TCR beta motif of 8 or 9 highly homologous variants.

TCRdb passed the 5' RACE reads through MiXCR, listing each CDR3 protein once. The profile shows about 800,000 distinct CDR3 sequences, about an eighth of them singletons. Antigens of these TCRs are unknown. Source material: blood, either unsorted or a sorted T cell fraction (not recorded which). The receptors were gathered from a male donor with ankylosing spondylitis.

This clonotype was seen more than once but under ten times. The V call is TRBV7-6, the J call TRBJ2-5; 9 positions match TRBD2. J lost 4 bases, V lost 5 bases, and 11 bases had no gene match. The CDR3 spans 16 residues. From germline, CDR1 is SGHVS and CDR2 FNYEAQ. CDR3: CASSPPRGRAGETQYF. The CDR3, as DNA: TGTGCCAGCAGCCCACCACGCGGGAGGGCGGGAGAGACCCAGTACTTC.

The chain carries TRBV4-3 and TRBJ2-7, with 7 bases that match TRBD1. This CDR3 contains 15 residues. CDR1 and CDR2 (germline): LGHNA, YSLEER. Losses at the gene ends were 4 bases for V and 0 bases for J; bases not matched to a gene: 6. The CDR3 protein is CASSRRQGLSYEQYF. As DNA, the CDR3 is TGCGCCAGCAGCCGCAGACAGGGCCTCTCCTACGAGCAGTACTTC.

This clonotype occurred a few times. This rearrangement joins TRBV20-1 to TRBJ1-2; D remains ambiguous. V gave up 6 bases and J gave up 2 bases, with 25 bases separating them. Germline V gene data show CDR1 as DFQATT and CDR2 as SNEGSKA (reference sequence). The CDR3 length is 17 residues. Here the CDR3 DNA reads TGCAGTGCCCGAAGCATAGACCGGGCCCCGGGCAACTATGGCTACACCTTC. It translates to CSARSIDRAPGNYGYTF.

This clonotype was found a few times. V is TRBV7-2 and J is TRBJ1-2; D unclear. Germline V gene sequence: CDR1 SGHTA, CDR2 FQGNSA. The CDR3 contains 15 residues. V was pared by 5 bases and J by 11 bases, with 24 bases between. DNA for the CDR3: TGTGCCAGCAGCCCTCGCAACAACTTTCCTTCTTGGTACACCTTC. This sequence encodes CASSPRNNFPSWYTF. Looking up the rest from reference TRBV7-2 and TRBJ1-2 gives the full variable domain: GAGVSQSPSNKVTEKGKDVELRCDPISGHTALYWYRQSLGQGLEFLIYFQGNSAPDKSGLPSDRFSAERTGGSVSTLTIQRTQQEDSAVYLCASSPRNNFPSWYTFGSGTRLTVV.

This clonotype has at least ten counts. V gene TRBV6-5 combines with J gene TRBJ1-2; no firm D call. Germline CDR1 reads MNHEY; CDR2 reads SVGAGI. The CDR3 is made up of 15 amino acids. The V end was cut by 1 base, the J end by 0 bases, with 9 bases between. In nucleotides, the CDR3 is TGTGCCAGCAGTTACTTTCTCGAGGCTAACTATGGCTACACCTTC. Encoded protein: CASSYFLEANYGYTF.

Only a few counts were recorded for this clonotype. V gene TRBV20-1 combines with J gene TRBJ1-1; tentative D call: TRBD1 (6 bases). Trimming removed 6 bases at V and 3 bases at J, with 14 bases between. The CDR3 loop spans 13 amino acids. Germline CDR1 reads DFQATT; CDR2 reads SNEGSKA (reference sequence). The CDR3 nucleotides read TGCAGTGCGAAAGGGGGGGCCGACACTGAAGCTTTCTTT. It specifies CSAKGGADTEAFF.

The CDR3 region is CASSYGRLGYGYTF. The DNA for the CDR3 is TGTGCCAGCAGTTACGGGAGGCTCGGCTATGGCTACACCTTC. The rearrangement uses TRBV6-5 and TRBJ1-2; D gene uncertain. The V gene's germline CDR1 is MNHEY and CDR2 SVGAGI. The CDR3 is 14 residues long. The V gene lost 2 bases and the J gene lost 4 bases, with 11 bases spanning the gap.

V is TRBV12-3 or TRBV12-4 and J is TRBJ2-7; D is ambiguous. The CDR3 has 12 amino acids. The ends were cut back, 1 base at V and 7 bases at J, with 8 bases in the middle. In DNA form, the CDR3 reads TGTGCCAGCAGTTTAGGGGCAGCTGAGCAGTACTTC. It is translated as CASSLGAAEQYF.

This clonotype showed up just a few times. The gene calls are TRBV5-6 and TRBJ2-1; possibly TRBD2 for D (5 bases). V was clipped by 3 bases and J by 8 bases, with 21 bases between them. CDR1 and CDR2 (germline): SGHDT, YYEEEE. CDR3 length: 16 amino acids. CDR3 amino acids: CASSSPGVALGYEQFF. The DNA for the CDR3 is TGTGCCAGCAGCTCCCCCGGGGTAGCGTTGGGGTATGAGCAGTTCTTC.

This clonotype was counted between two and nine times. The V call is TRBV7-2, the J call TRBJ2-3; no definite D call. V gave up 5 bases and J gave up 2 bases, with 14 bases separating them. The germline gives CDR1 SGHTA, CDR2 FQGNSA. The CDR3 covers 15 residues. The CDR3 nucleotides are TGTGCCAGCAGCATTTTCCCGAGGTCCACAGATACGCAGTATTTT. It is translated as CASSIFPRSTDTQYF.

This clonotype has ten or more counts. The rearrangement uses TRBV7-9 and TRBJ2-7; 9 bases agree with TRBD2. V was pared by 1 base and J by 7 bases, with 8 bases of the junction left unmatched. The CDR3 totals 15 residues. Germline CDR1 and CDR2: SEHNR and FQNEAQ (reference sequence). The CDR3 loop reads CASSLGAGGSDEQYF. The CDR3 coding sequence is TGTGCCAGCAGCTTAGGAGCGGGGGGCTCGGATGAGCAGTACTTC. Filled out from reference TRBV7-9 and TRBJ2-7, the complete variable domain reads DTGVSQNPRHKITKRGQNVTFRCDPISEHNRLYWYRQTLGQGPEFLTYFQNEAQLEKSRLLSDRFSAERPKGSFSTLEIQRTEQGDSAMYLCASSLGAGGSDEQYFGPGTRLTVT.

The CDR3 bases are TGTGCCAGCAGTTTGTATTTGGGACAGGGGGTAACTGAAGCTTTCTTT. Residues: CASSLYLGQGVTEAFF. V is TRBV27 and J is TRBJ1-1; 11 bases fit TRBD1. Germline V gene sequence: CDR1 MNHEY, CDR2 SMNVEV (reference sequence). CDR3 length equals 16 residues. Trimming removed 3 bases from V and 5 bases from J; junction bases left unmatched: 8.

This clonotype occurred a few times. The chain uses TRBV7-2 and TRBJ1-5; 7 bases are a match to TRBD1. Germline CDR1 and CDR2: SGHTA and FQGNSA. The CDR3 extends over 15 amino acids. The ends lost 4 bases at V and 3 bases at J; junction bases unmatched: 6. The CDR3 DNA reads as TGTGCCAGCAGCTCGGGGACAGCCTCCAATCAGCCCCAGCATTTT. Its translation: CASSSGTASNQPQHF.

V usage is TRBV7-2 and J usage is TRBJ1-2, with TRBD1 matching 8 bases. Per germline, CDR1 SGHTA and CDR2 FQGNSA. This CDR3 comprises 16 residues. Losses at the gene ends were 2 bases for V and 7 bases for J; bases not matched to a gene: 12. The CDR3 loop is CASSLRAWGTGSGYTF. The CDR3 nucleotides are TGTGCCAGCAGCTTAAGGGCATGGGGGACAGGTTCTGGCTACACCTTC.

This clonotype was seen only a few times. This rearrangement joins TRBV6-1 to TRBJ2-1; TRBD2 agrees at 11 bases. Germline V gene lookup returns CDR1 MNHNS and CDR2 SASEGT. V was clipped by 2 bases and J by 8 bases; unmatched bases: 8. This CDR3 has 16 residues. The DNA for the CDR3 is TGTGCCAGCAGTGAAAATAGCGGGAGGGGCTGGGATGAGCAGTTCTTC. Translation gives CASSENSGRGWDEQFF.

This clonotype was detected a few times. The CDR3 here is CASSAQAGVKGNEQFF. The CDR3 region has the DNA TGCGCCAGCAGCGCACAAGCGGGAGTAAAGGGCAATGAGCAGTTCTTC. The chain couples TRBV5-1 to TRBJ2-1, with 8 bases that match TRBD2. The CDR3 loop spans 16 amino acids. CDR1 is SGHRS, CDR2 YFSETQ, per germline. J was trimmed by 6 bases and V by 4 bases; bases with no gene match: 12.

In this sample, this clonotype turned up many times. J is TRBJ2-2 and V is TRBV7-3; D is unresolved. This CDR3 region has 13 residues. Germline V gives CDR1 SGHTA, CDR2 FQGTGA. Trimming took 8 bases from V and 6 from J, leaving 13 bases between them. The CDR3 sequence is CASGLSVPGELFF. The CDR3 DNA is TGTGCCAGCGGCCTCTCGGTCCCCGGGGAGCTGTTTTTT. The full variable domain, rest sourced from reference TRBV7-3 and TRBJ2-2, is GAGVSQTPSNKVTEKGKYVELRCDPISGHTALYWYRQSLGQGPEFLIYFQGTGAADDSGLPNDRFFAVRPEGSVSTLKIQRTERGDSAVYLCASGLSVPGELFFGEGSRLTVL.

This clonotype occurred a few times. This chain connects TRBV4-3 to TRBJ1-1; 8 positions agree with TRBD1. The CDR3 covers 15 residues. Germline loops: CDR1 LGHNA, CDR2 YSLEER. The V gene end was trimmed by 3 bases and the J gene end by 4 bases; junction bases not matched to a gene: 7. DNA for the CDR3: TGCGCCAGCAGCCAGGCGGACAGGGTGGGCACTGAAGCTTTCTTT. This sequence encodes CASSQADRVGTEAFF.

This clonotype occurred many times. CDR3 sequence (DNA): TGTGCCAGCACCACACAGGGGAACTATGGCTACACCTTC. Translated, it gives CASTTQGNYGYTF. The chain carries TRBV4-2 and TRBJ1-2; 7 bases match TRBD1. J was trimmed by 2 bases and V by 7 bases; bases with no gene match: 4. CDR3 length: 13 amino acids. Germline V lookup: CDR1 LGHNA, CDR2 YNFKEQ.

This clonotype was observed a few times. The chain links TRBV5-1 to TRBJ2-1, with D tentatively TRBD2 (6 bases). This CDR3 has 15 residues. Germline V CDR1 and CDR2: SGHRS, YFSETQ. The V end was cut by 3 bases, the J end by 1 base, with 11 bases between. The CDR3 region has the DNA TGCGCCAGCAGCTACAGCGGGTTATCCTACAATGAGCAGTTCTTC. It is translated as CASSYSGLSYNEQFF.

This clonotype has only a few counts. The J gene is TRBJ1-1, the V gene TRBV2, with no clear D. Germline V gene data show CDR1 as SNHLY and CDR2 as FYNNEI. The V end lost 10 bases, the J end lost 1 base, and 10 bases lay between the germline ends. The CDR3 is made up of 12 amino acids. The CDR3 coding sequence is TGTGCCAACGGGAGGGAGAACACTGAAGCTTTCTTT. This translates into CANGRENTEAFF. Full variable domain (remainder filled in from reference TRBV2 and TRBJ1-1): EPEVTQTPSHQVTQMGQEVILRCVPISNHLYFYWYRQILGQKVEFLVSFYNNEISEKSEIFDDQFSVERPDGSNFTLKIRSTKLEDSAMYFCANGRENTEAFFGQGTRLTVV.

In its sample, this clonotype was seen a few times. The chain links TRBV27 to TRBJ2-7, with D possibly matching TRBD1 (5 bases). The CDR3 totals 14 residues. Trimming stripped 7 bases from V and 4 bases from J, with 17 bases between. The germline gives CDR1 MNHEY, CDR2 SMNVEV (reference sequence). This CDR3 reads CASTPRFGAYEQYF. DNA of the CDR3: TGTGCCAGCACCCCTCGTTTTGGGGCGTACGAGCAGTACTTC.

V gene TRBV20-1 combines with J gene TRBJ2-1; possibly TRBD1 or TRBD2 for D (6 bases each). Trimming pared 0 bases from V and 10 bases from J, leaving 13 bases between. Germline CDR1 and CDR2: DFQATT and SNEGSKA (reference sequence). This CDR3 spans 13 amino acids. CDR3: CSARDPRGTEQFF. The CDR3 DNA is TGCAGTGCTAGAGATCCCCGCGGGACAGAGCAGTTCTTC.

The CDR3 is CSARDQGGWARDQPQHF. In DNA, the CDR3 is TGCAGTGCTAGAGATCAGGGGGGATGGGCGCGGGATCAGCCCCAGCATTTT. The rearrangement links TRBV20-1 to TRBJ1-5; 7 positions agree with TRBD1. With 0 bases clipped from V and 5 bases from J, the junction kept 13 bases outside the gene matches. CDR3 length: 17 residues. CDR1 and CDR2 from the germline V gene are DFQATT and SNEGSKA (reference sequence).

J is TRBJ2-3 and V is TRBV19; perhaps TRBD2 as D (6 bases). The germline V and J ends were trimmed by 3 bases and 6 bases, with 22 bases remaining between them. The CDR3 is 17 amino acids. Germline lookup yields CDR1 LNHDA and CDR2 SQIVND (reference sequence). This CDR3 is CASSMYSVSGAGDTQYF. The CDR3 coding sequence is TGTGCCAGTAGTATGTATAGTGTTTCGGGCGCGGGGGATACGCAGTATTTT.

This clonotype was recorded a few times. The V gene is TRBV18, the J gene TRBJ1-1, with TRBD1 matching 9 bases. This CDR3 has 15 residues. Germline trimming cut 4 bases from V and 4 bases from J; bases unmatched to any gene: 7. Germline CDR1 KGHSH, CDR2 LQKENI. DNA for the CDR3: TGTGCCAGCTCACAAACCGGGACAGGGCGCACTGAAGCTTTCTTT. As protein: CASSQTGTGRTEAFF.